The clone carrying this T cell receptor beta chain was seen a few times. Its target is not known. Trimming cost V 4 bases and J 6 bases, with 11 bases left between them. The germline CDR1 and CDR2 sequences are SQVTM and ANQGSEA. The CDR3 is 12 amino acids. Alongside a J-beta primer mix, a sample-barcoded 5' primer served in a second PCR lasting about 6 to 12 cycles. A tag from a template-switch adaptor with 12 random nucleotides marked each cDNA molecule. In TCRdb, the 5' RACE reads were re-called with MiXCR into one record per CDR3 protein. The data hold about 1,500,000 distinct CDR3 sequences, with 42% observed a single time. This entry belongs to a study of blood T cells in healthy people across ages. Overall study findings and caveats: A conclusive naive versus antigen-experienced comparison was prevented by the unsorted PBMCs.

This TCR derives from a woman between 18 and 29 years old in good health. Sequences were obtained from blood. The rearrangement links TRBV29-1 to TRBJ2-3; D is unresolved. CDR3 loop: CSVGVGMDTQYF. Here the CDR3 DNA reads TGCAGCGTTGGTGTAGGAATGGATACGCAGTATTTT.